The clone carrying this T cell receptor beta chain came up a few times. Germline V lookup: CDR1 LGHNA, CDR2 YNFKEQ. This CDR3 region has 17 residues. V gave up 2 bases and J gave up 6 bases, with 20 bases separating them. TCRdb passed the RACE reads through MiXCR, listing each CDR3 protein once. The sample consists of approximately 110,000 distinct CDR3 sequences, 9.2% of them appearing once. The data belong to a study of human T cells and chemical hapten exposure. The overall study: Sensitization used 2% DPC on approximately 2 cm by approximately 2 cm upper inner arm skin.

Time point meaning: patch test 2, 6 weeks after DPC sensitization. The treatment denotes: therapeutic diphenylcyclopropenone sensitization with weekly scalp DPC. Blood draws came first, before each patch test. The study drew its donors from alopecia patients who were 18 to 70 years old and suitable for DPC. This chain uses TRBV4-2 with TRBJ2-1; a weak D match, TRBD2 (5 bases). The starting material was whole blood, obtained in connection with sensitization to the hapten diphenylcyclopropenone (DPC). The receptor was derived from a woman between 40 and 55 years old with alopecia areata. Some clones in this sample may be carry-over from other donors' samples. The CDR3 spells CASSQYLASSGSNEQFF. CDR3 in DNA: TGTGCCAGCAGCCAATACTTGGCTAGCTCCGGTTCCAATGAGCAGTTCTTC.